Listed here are 28 T cell receptor beta chains from one sample, sequenced in a study of early stage breast cancer tumors. TCRdb's table, derived via immunoSEQ multiplex PCR, lists solely in-frame clones and lacks some. This table has 9,500 to 11,000 clones, about 78% appearing once. Material: breast tumor tissue. Receptors originate from a person aged 35 to 50 with breast cancer.

The V and J genes are TRBV2 and TRBJ2-1; D remains ambiguous. CDR3 length equals 12 residues. CDR1 SNHLY and CDR2 FYNNEI come from the germline V gene. V lost 0 bases and J lost 8, with 5 bases in between. CDR3 nucleotides: TGTGCCAGCAGTGAAGCGGGATATGAGCAGTTCTTC. This encodes CASSEAGYEQFF.

The chain joins TRBV6-4 to TRBJ2-1; D gene ambiguous. Looked up from germline, CDR1 is MRHNA and CDR2 is SNTAGT. The CDR3 runs 13 residues. Trimming removed 2 bases from V and 7 bases from J, with 9 bases in between. Here the CDR3 DNA reads TGTGCCAGCAGTGACAAACTCGGGAATGAGCAGTTCTTC. Its translation: CASSDKLGNEQFF.

The chain uses TRBV6-1 and TRBJ2-1, with 8 bases aligning to TRBD2. The CDR3 length is 14 residues. Trimming took 4 bases from V and 6 from J; bases not matched to a gene: 5. The germline V gene has CDR1 MNHNS and CDR2 SASEGT. The CDR3 is CASSAGTRINEQFF. Here the CDR3 DNA reads TGTGCCAGCAGTGCCGGGACTAGGATCAATGAGCAGTTCTTC.

The J gene is TRBJ1-4, the V gene TRBV6-6; D call uncertain. This CDR3 region has 12 residues. The V gene's germline CDR1 is MNHNY and CDR2 SVGAGI (reference sequence). Trimming removed 5 bases from V and 3 bases from J, with 4 bases in between. The CDR3 nucleotides are TGTGCCAGCAGTACAGCTAATGAAAAACTGTTTTTT. It yields the protein CASSTANEKLFF.

The chain joins TRBV7-6 to TRBJ2-5; D possibly corresponds to TRBD1 (5 bases). Trimming left V 5 bases short and J 3 bases short, with 10 bases between. Germline V gene lookup returns CDR1 SGHVS and CDR2 FNYEAQ. The CDR3 runs to 13 residues. The CDR3, as DNA: TGTGCCAGCAGCGTCAGGGCGGAAGAGACCCAGTACTTC. Amino acid sequence: CASSVRAEETQYF.

The chain uses TRBV9 and TRBJ2-2, with 10 bases lining up with TRBD1. The V and J ends lost 4 bases and 5 bases, in that order; junction bases with no gene match: 11. The germline CDR1 and CDR2 sequences are SGDLS and YYNGEE. The CDR3 consists of 17 residues. In DNA, the CDR3 is TGTGCCAGCAGCCCTACCTCGGGGACAGGGGTAACCGGGGAGCTGTTTTTT. This gives the protein CASSPTSGTGVTGELFF.

The chain is built from TRBV5-7 and TRBJ1-2; D remains ambiguous. TRBV5-7 belongs to the ORF category, with a function that is uncertain. Trimming removed 5 bases from V and 4 bases from J, with 12 bases in between. This CDR3 region has 13 residues. CDR3 sequence (DNA): TGTGCCAGCAGTTCCAGGATCCTCTATGGCTACACCTTC. Residues: CASSSRILYGYTF.

This clone was counted a few times. The chain is built from TRBV19 and TRBJ1-1; D might be TRBD1 (6 bases). This CDR3 is built from 16 residues. Germline V gene lookup returns CDR1 LNHDA and CDR2 SQIVND (reference sequence). Trimming took off 4 bases at V and 1 base at J, with 16 bases between the two ends. The CDR3: CASSTLTGPRNTEAFF. In DNA, the CDR3 is TGTGCCAGTAGTACTCTGACAGGACCTAGGAACACTGAAGCTTTCTTT.

This rearrangement joins TRBV7-2 to TRBJ2-1; 8 nucleotides align to TRBD2. The CDR3 runs to 15 residues. With 5 bases clipped from V and 4 bases from J, the junction kept 7 bases outside the gene matches. CDR1 and CDR2 (germline): SGHTA, FQGNSA. The CDR3 reads CASSPSGGRYNEQFF. CDR3 sequence (DNA): TGTGCCAGCAGCCCAAGTGGCGGGAGGTACAATGAGCAGTTCTTC.

V is TRBV7-2 and J is TRBJ2-1; TRBD2 matches at 15 bases. Germline V gene lookup returns CDR1 SGHTA and CDR2 FQGNSA. This CDR3 is 19 amino acids long. The V and J ends lost 1 base and 9 bases, in that order; junction bases with no gene match: 13. This CDR3 reads CASSLGGLAGGPHLGEQFF. The CDR3 DNA follows: TGTGCCAGCAGCTTAGGAGGACTAGCGGGAGGGCCCCACCTGGGTGAGCAGTTCTTC. The complete variable domain, with remaining parts taken from reference TRBV7-2 and TRBJ2-1, reads GAGVSQSPSNKVTEKGKDVELRCDPISGHTALYWYRQSLGQGLEFLIYFQGNSAPDKSGLPSDRFSAERTGGSVSTLTIQRTQQEDSAVYLCASSLGGLAGGPHLGEQFFGPGTRLTVL.

CDR3 DNA: TGTGCCAGCAGCCCCGGACTAGCGGGCTCCTACGAGCAGTACTTC. As protein: CASSPGLAGSYEQYF. The chain has TRBV13 and TRBJ2-7; 11 bases are a match to TRBD2. This CDR3 spans 15 amino acids. Germline CDR1 and CDR2: PRHDT and FYEKMQ (reference sequence). The V segment lost 5 bases and the J segment 0 bases; nucleotides outside the gene matches: 3.

This clone was observed a handful of times. This sequence joins TRBV19 and TRBJ2-7, with 7 bases fitting TRBD1. Per germline, CDR1 LNHDA and CDR2 SQIVND (reference sequence). J was trimmed by 4 bases and V by 5 bases; bases with no gene match: 5. The CDR3 has 13 amino acids. This CDR3 is CASSEGQFYEQYF. The CDR3 DNA is TGTGCCAGTAGTGAGGGACAGTTTTACGAGCAGTACTTC.

The chain recombines TRBV5-6 with TRBJ2-3; D not resolved. Deletions cut 0 bases from V and 2 bases from J, with 13 bases between. CDR3 length: 16 amino acids. CDR1 is SGHDT, CDR2 YYEEEE, per germline. In DNA form, the CDR3 reads TGTGCCAGCAGCTTGGCTGCAGGAGCCCCCACAGATACGCAGTATTTT. Its translation is CASSLAAGAPTDTQYF.

The chain couples TRBV30 to TRBJ1-1; no definite D call. This CDR3 has 14 amino acids. V dropped 5 bases and J dropped 1 base, with 14 bases sitting between them. Per the germline V gene, CDR1 is GTSNPN and CDR2 is SVGIG (reference sequence). The CDR3 loop reads CAWASGNPNTEAFF. In nucleotides, the CDR3 is TGTGCCTGGGCCTCGGGGAACCCGAACACTGAAGCTTTCTTT.

In this sample, this clone turned up a few times. Its ends do not fully match the called genes, so a read error is possible. The genes are TRBV7-7 and TRBJ2-1; D uncertain. Per germline, CDR1 SSHAT and CDR2 FNYEAQ (reference sequence). This CDR3 is built from 16 residues. The CDR3 sequence: CASSLWSPPQSHEQFF. The CDR3, as DNA: TGTGCTAGCAGCTTATGGTCCCCTCCTCAGTCCCATGAGCAGTTCTTC.

This sequence joins TRBV19 and TRBJ1-1; no clear D gene. Trimming left V 6 bases short and J 2 bases short, with 13 bases between. Germline V gives CDR1 LNHDA, CDR2 SQIVND (reference sequence). The CDR3 loop spans 14 amino acids. The CDR3 is CASRREQVNTEAFF. DNA for the CDR3: TGTGCCAGTAGAAGAGAGCAGGTAAACACTGAAGCTTTCTTT.

In this sample, this clone turned up a few times. V gene TRBV30 combines with J gene TRBJ1-1, with D possibly TRBD1 on 6 matching bases. The length of the CDR3 is 13 residues. Germline CDR1 and CDR2: GTSNPN and SVGIG (reference sequence). V shed 8 bases and J shed 0 bases, with 13 bases lying between them. CDR3 sequence (DNA): TGTGCCAGATCACAGGGCATGAACACTGAAGCTTTCTTT. Protein: CARSQGMNTEAFF.

The chain combines TRBV10-3 with TRBJ2-1, with 12 positions matching TRBD1. This CDR3 comprises 15 residues. Trimming took 4 bases from V and 5 from J; bases not matched to a gene: 3. Germline V gene data show CDR1 as ENHRY and CDR2 as SYGVKD. The CDR3 DNA reads as TGTGCCATCAGTGGGGGACAGGGGGCTGACAATGAGCAGTTCTTC. It encodes CAISGGQGADNEQFF.

The CDR3 spells CASSTGRLKYEQYF. In DNA, the CDR3 is TGTGCCAGTAGTACGGGACGGCTCAAGTACGAGCAGTACTTC. V usage is TRBV19 and J usage is TRBJ2-7; either TRBD1 or TRBD2 may fit D (5 bases each). The V gene's germline CDR1 is LNHDA and CDR2 SQIVND (reference sequence). The CDR3 is 14 amino acids. V lost 4 bases and J lost 4, with 14 bases in between.

As DNA, the CDR3 is TGTGCCAGCAGCTCGGGACTAGCGGGACCCCCGGTTTCAGAGCAGTACTTC. It encodes CASSSGLAGPPVSEQYF. The rearrangement joins TRBV7-9 to TRBJ2-7; TRBD2 agrees at 13 bases. Losses at the gene ends were 4 bases for V and 7 bases for J; bases not matched to a gene: 13. CDR3 size: 17 residues. Germline V gives CDR1 SEHNR, CDR2 FQNEAQ (reference sequence).

There are a few counts of this clone. The chain couples TRBV25-1 to TRBJ2-1; weak D call: TRBD1 (5 bases). Germline assignment: CDR1 MGHDK and CDR2 SYGVNS. The CDR3 length is 15 residues. V was shortened by 6 bases and J by 2 bases, with 14 bases between the two germline ends. CDR3 bases: TGTGCCAGCAGCCCAGGGCTAGATCCCTACAATGAGCAGTTCTTC. Its translation is CASSPGLDPYNEQFF.

The rearrangement joins TRBV2 to TRBJ1-6; a weak D match, TRBD1 (5 bases). CDR3 size: 11 residues. Germline-derived CDR1 and CDR2 are SNHLY and FYNNEI. The chain's CDR3 is CGGGYNSPLHF. CDR3 sequence (DNA): TGTGGTGGGGGCTATAATTCACCCCTCCACTTT.

The rearrangement uses TRBV7-6 and TRBJ2-1; either TRBD1 or TRBD2 may fit D (7 bases each). V lost 3 bases and J 8 bases, leaving 20 bases between the germline ends. The CDR3 consists of 16 residues. Germline V gene data show CDR1 as SGHVS and CDR2 as FNYEAQ. CDR3 sequence (DNA): TGTGCCAGCAGCTTGGGGGGACAGACGGCGGGAGATGAGCAGTTCTTC. Protein product: CASSLGGQTAGDEQFF. The whole variable domain, filled in from reference TRBV7-6 and TRBJ2-1, reads GAGVSQSPRYKVTKRGQDVALRCDPISGHVSLYWYRQALGQGPEFLTYFNYEAQQDKSGLPNDRFSAERPEGSISTLTIQRTEQRDSAMYRCASSLGGQTAGDEQFFGPGTRLTVL.

This sequence joins TRBV19 and TRBJ2-3; D ambiguous. Germline V gives CDR1 LNHDA, CDR2 SQIVND (reference sequence). The CDR3 covers 13 residues. V lost 3 bases and J lost 2, with 6 bases in between. The DNA of the CDR3 is TGTGCCAGTAGTATTCGGCCCACAGATACGCAGTATTTT. Amino acid sequence: CASSIRPTDTQYF.

V and J are TRBV7-9 and TRBJ2-7; D possibly uses TRBD1 or TRBD2 (6 bases each). Between the trimmed V and J ends, which lost 1 base and 4 bases, there was a span of 14 bases. The CDR3 sequence is 15 residues long. Germline V CDR1 and CDR2: SEHNR, FQNEAQ (reference sequence). DNA for the CDR3: TGTGCCAGCAGCTTAGGTCCGGGGGCGGTTTACGAGCAGTACTTC. Its translation is CASSLGPGAVYEQYF.

V is TRBV10-2 and J is TRBJ2-5; TRBD2 matches at 7 bases. The trim removed 4 bases at V and 1 base at J, leaving 0 bases unmatched. CDR1 is WSHSY and CDR2 is SAAADI in the germline V gene. This CDR3 has 13 amino acids. The CDR3, as DNA: TGCGCCAGCAGTGGGACTAGCCAAGAGACCCAGTACTTC. Translating gives CASSGTSQETQYF.

The V and J genes are TRBV7-8 and TRBJ1-1, with D uncertain. The CDR3 totals 15 residues. Germline CDR1 reads SGHVS; CDR2 reads FQNEAQ. Trimming stripped 4 bases from V and 1 base from J, with 13 bases between. CDR3 coding DNA: TGTGCCAGCAGCTCAGTGGCAGCCCAGAACACTGAAGCTTTCTTT. Translation: CASSSVAAQNTEAFF. The full variable domain, its missing parts supplied by reference TRBV7-8 and TRBJ1-1, is GAGVSQSPRYKVAKRGQDVALRCDPISGHVSLFWYQQALGQGPEFLTYFQNEAQLDKSGLPSDRFFAERPEGSVSTLKIQRTQQEDSAVYLCASSSVAAQNTEAFFGQGTRLTVV.

The rearrangement links TRBV27 to TRBJ2-2; the D is unclear. V was cut by 1 base and J by 2 bases, with 5 bases left in between. This CDR3 has 14 residues. Germline values: CDR1 MNHEY, CDR2 SMNVEV (reference sequence). CDR3 nucleotides: TGTGCCAGCAGTTTATTGGGAAACACCGGGGAGCTGTTTTTT. This encodes CASSLLGNTGELFF.